This T cell receptor beta chain was obtained from a study of T cell responses to AZD1222 COVID-19 vaccine. Study-wide points: Samples come after the peak T cell response, not at day 14. Mapped onto spike, vaccine-associated CD4 TCRs spanned it and were dominant at 160-218 and 743-854. Most donors were white British, females outnumbered males, and clonal diversity was possibly underestimated.

About this clone: Its cognate antigen is unknown.

The data were produced by immunoSEQ multiplex PCR, yet TCRdb's version contains in-frame clones alone and is incomplete. The data show 95,000 to 130,000 clones, 70% to 90% seen once. The specimen comprised peripheral blood, sampled on day 0 of AZD1222 vaccination. The sequence was obtained from an adult in good health.

CDR3 nucleotides: TGTGCCAGCAGTCCAATGAGCTCCTACAATGAGCAGTTCTTC. The encoded protein is CASSPMSSYNEQFF. This sequence joins TRBV2 and TRBJ2-1; D is undetermined. The CDR3 has 14 residues. Germline CDR1 SNHLY, CDR2 FYNNEI. The V end lost 5 bases, the J end lost 0 bases, and 8 bases lay between the germline ends.